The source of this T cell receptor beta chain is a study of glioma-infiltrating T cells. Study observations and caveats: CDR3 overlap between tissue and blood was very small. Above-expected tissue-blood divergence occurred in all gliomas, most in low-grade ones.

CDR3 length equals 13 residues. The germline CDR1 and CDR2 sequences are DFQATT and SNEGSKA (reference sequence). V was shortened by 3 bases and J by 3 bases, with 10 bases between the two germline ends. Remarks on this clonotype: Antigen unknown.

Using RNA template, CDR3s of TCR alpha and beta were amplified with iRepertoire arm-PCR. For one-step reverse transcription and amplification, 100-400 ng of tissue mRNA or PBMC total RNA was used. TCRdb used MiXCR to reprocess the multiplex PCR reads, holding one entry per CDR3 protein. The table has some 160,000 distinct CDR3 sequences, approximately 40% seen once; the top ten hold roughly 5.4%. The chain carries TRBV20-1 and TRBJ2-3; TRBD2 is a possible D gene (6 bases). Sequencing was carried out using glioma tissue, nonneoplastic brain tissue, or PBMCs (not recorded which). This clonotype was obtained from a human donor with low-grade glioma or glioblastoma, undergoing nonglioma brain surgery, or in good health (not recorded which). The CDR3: CSASAGSTDTQYF. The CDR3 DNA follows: TGCAGTGCTAGCGCGGGATCGACAGATACGCAGTATTTT.